These 17 T cell receptor beta chains were sequenced from one sample in a study of control samples from healthy donors and cancer patients. Measured with immunoSEQ multiplex PCR; TCRdb has only the in-frame clones, and not every one. The repertoire holds under 450,000 clones, with 90% as singletons. The sample was PBMCs. The receptors were sampled from a man aged 40-49 years with head and neck cancer.

The J gene is TRBJ1-1, the V gene TRBV5-4, with D hard to call. Germline values: CDR1 SGHNT, CDR2 YYREEE (reference sequence). V was clipped by 4 bases and J by 5 bases, with 9 bases between them. The CDR3 extends over 12 amino acids. CDR3 protein: CASSRFPTEAFF. The CDR3 region has the DNA TGTGCCAGCAGCCGTTTCCCGACTGAAGCTTTCTTT.

CDR3 nucleotide sequence: TGTGCCAGCAGCTTAAAGGGGGGACTAGCCAAAAACATTCAGTACTTC. Its protein product is CASSLKGGLAKNIQYF. The chain is built from TRBV13 and TRBJ2-4, with D possibly being TRBD1 or TRBD2 (6 bases each). The CDR3 length is 16 residues. V shed 2 bases and J shed 0 bases, with 11 bases lying between them. The germline gives CDR1 PRHDT, CDR2 FYEKMQ (reference sequence).

This chain links TRBV28 with TRBJ2-4; no clear D. Germline V gene data show CDR1 as MDHEN and CDR2 as SYDVKM. The CDR3 extends over 16 amino acids. Trimming left V 9 bases short and J 3 bases short, with 21 bases between. The CDR3 is CASYSPEPMDKNIQYF. The CDR3 DNA is TGTGCCAGTTACAGCCCCGAACCGATGGACAAAAACATTCAGTACTTC.

CDR3 sequence (DNA): TGTGCCATCAGTGAGTCCGGGGCTAGCGGCTACGAGCAGTACTTC. This sequence encodes CAISESGASGYEQYF. The chain links TRBV10-3 to TRBJ2-7, with TRBD2 matching over 7 bases. The CDR3 has 15 residues. Germline CDR1 and CDR2: ENHRY and SYGVKD. V gave up 0 bases and J gave up 3 bases; unmatched junction bases: 5.

This rearrangement joins TRBV9 to TRBJ2-1; 15 bases are a match to TRBD2. Germline CDR1 is SGDLS and CDR2 is YYNGEE. Unmatched junction bases numbered 8, after V lost 0 bases and J lost 7 bases. This CDR3 spans 18 amino acids. The CDR3 reads CASSVGFGTSGGWNEQFF. The DNA for the CDR3 is TGTGCCAGCAGCGTAGGGTTTGGGACTAGCGGGGGGTGGAATGAGCAGTTCTTC.

J is TRBJ1-1 and V is TRBV21-1. TRBV21-1 is described as a pseudogene. The CDR3 is 15 amino acids. CDR3 region: CASSPLCWGNTEAFF. The DNA for the CDR3 is TGTGCCAGCAGCCCTTTATGTTGGGGGAACACTGAAGCTTTCTTT.

J is TRBJ1-2 and V is TRBV12-3 or TRBV12-4; 8 bases map to TRBD1. The CDR3 consists of 13 residues. Losses at the gene ends were 6 bases for V and 4 bases for J; bases not matched to a gene: 4. This CDR3 reads CASRSGQGYGYTF. The CDR3, as DNA: TGTGCCAGCAGATCTGGACAGGGCTATGGCTACACCTTC.

J is TRBJ1-4 and V is TRBV18, with D tentatively TRBD1 (6 bases). Trimming removed 4 bases from V and 3 bases from J, with 9 bases in between. Germline CDR1 and CDR2: KGHSH and LQKENI. CDR3 length: 14 residues. The CDR3, as DNA: TGTGCCAGCTCACTACAGGGCTCTAATGAAAAACTGTTTTTT. Translating it yields CASSLQGSNEKLFF.

The chain uses TRBV18 and TRBJ2-3; D could derive from TRBD1 or TRBD2 (6 bases each). Per germline, CDR1 KGHSH and CDR2 LQKENI. V lost 0 bases to trimming and J lost 4 bases, with 8 bases between them. The CDR3 has 14 amino acids. As DNA, the CDR3 is TGTGCCAGCTCACCACCGAGGGGGGCAGATACGCAGTATTTT. It translates to CASSPPRGADTQYF. Drawing the rest from reference TRBV18 and TRBJ2-3, the complete variable domain is NAGVMQNPRHLVRRRGQEARLRCSPMKGHSHVYWYRQLPEEGLKFMVYLQKENIIDESGMPKERFSAEFPKEGPSILRIQQVVRGDSAAYFCASSPPRGADTQYFGPGTRLTVL.

CDR3 in amino acids: CASSPGRWGRIDEQFF. As DNA, the CDR3 is TGTGCCAGCAGCCCCGGAAGGTGGGGGCGTATCGATGAGCAGTTCTTC. This chain joins TRBV14 and TRBJ2-1, with D tentatively TRBD1 (6 bases). The CDR3 totals 16 residues. V was shortened by 4 bases and J by 8 bases, with 21 bases between the two germline ends. Per the germline V gene, CDR1 is SGHDN and CDR2 is FVKESK.

The rearrangement joins TRBV4-2 to TRBJ1-3; D is ambiguous. The CDR3 sequence is 16 residues long. The V end lost 0 bases, the J end lost 0 bases, and 9 bases lay between the germline ends. Germline-derived CDR1 and CDR2 are LGHNA and YNFKEQ. CDR3 in DNA: TGTGCCAGCAGCCAAGATAAGGCTTTCTCTGGAAACACCATATATTTT. Protein: CASSQDKAFSGNTIYF.

The chain carries TRBV19 and TRBJ2-5; a possible D gene is TRBD2 (5 bases). Trimming pared 4 bases from V and 5 bases from J, leaving 17 bases between. The CDR3 is made up of 15 amino acids. CDR1 and CDR2 (germline): LNHDA, SQIVND (reference sequence). CDR3 DNA sequence: TGTGCCAGTAGTAGAACCCCTGGGGAGCGGGAGACCCAGTACTTC. It encodes CASSRTPGERETQYF.

This chain joins TRBV27 and TRBJ2-3; TRBD2 agrees at 11 bases. The CDR3 spans 16 residues. The germline CDR1 and CDR2 sequences are MNHEY and SMNVEV (reference sequence). With V trimmed by 11 bases and J by 8 bases, 18 bases remained unmatched. CDR3 sequence: CASHEGLAGGQRTQYF. The DNA for the CDR3 is TGTGCCTCCCACGAAGGGTTAGCGGGGGGGCAGCGTACGCAGTATTTT.

The chain links TRBV9 to TRBJ1-2; TRBD1 matches at 10 bases. CDR1 and CDR2 (germline): SGDLS, YYNGEE. The V segment lost 2 bases and the J segment 7 bases; nucleotides outside the gene matches: 8. The length of the CDR3 is 15 residues. The CDR3 is CASSVGEGTGAGYTF. The CDR3 nucleotides read TGTGCCAGCAGCGTGGGGGAGGGGACAGGGGCTGGCTACACCTTC.

This clone was counted once. The chain couples TRBV11-2 to TRBJ2-5; 9 nucleotides align to TRBD1. CDR1 and CDR2 (germline): SGHAT, FQNNGV. The CDR3 totals 16 residues. Trimming took 3 bases from V and 7 from J; bases not matched to a gene: 12. CDR3 DNA sequence: TGTGCCAGCAGCTTGGACCCGGGACAGGGTTCCGGGACCCAGTACTTC. This translates into CASSLDPGQGSGTQYF.

CDR3 sequence: CASSLGTVYQETQYF. DNA of the CDR3: TGTGCCAGCAGCTTAGGGACAGTGTACCAAGAGACCCAGTACTTC. The genes are TRBV7-2 and TRBJ2-5; a weak D match, TRBD1 (6 bases). The V gene's germline CDR1 is SGHTA and CDR2 FQGNSA. With 1 base removed from V and 0 bases from J, the gap between germline ends came to 9 bases. This CDR3 comprises 15 residues.

The chain joins TRBV10-2 to TRBJ1-1; D is uncertain. CDR1 and CDR2 from the germline V gene are WSHSY and SAAADI. The V gene lost 3 bases and the J gene lost 0 bases, with 11 bases spanning the gap. The CDR3 contains 15 residues. CDR3: CASSEEGRLNTEAFF. The CDR3 bases are TGCGCCAGCAGTGAAGAAGGGAGGCTGAACACTGAAGCTTTCTTT.